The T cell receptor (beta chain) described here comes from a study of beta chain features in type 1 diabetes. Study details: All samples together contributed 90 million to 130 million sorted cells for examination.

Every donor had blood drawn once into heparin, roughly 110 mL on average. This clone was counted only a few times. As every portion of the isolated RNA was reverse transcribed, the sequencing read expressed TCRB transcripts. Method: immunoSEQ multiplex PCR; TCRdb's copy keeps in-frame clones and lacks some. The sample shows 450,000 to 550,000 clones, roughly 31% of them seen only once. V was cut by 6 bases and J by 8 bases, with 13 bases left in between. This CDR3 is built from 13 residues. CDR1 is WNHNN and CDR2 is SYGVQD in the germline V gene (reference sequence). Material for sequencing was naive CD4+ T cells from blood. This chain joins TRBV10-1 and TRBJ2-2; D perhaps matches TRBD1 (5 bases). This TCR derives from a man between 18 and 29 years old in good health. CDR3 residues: CASRIREEGELFF. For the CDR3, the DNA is TGCGCCAGCAGAATCAGGGAAGAGGGGGAGCTGTTTTTT.